The entry below describes one T cell receptor beta chain. The germline gives CDR1 SGHTA, CDR2 FQGNSA. The CDR3 totals 15 residues. The V end was cut by 6 bases, the J end by 6 bases, with 18 bases between. Methods used by the authors: Amplified reference gene primers provided the basis for estimating nucleated cell counts. The table came from immunoSEQ multiplex PCR; TCRdb's copy has only in-frame clones and leaves some out. D and trimming were read from the DNA, whereas the V and J calls and clone size are those reported in that table. The data hold about 73,000 clones, with 77% observed a single time. The data originate from a study of blood T cell repertoires in COVID-19. Study context: The United States, Italy and Spain supplied acute and convalescent COVID-19 samples.

The chain uses TRBV7-2 and TRBJ1-5; the D gene is possibly TRBD1 (6 bases). Sequencing input: peripheral blood. The receptor was isolated from a man between 65 and 80 years old with COVID-19, enrolled during active disease. CDR3 DNA sequence: TGTGCCAGCAGTCCCACAGGGAGGGAGGGTCAGCCCCAGCATTTT. Its protein is CASSPTGREGQPQHF.